These 17 T cell receptor beta chains were sequenced from one sample in a study of shared clonotypes between healthy human individuals. TCRdb's copy holds only in-frame clones and misses some; the assay was immunoSEQ multiplex PCR. The sample includes 1,400,000 or so clones, approximately 98.5% of them seen just once. The sample was naive CD4+ T cells sorted from blood. Indicated subset: CD45RA+ positively selected. The source is a man aged 25 to 40 in good health.

The chain has TRBV5-1 and TRBJ2-1; TRBD2 agrees at 11 bases. From germline, CDR1 is SGHRS and CDR2 YFSETQ. Trimming at V came to 3 bases and at J to 9 bases, leaving 5 bases not matched to a gene. There are 14 residues in the CDR3. The CDR3, as DNA: TGCGCCAGCAGCTCAGCCGGGACTAGCGGTGAGCAGTTCTTC. This sequence encodes CASSSAGTSGEQFF.

This clone showed up just once. The chain joins TRBV7-3 to TRBJ1-5; 8 bases agree with TRBD1. Trimming removed 2 bases from V and 7 bases from J; junction bases left unmatched: 7. CDR3 length equals 15 residues. CDR1 and CDR2 (germline): SGHTA, FQGTGA. CDR3 sequence reads: CASSLEQGAGQPQHF. Written as DNA, the CDR3 is TGTGCCAGCAGCTTAGAGCAGGGGGCCGGCCAGCCCCAGCATTTT.

This chain uses TRBV28 with TRBJ2-7; D gene unclear. This CDR3 has 13 amino acids. Germline CDR1 and CDR2: MDHEN and SYDVKM. With 5 bases removed from V and 0 bases from J, the gap between germline ends came to 8 bases. CDR3 nucleotides: TGTGCCAGCAGTCCCCGTCACTCCTACGAGCAGTACTTC. Translated: CASSPRHSYEQYF.

The chain is built from TRBV5-4 and TRBJ2-7; the match to TRBD1 covers 9 bases. The CDR3 sequence is 14 residues long. J was trimmed by 5 bases and V by 3 bases; bases with no gene match: 6. CDR1 SGHNT and CDR2 YYREEE come from the germline V gene (reference sequence). This chain's CDR3 is CASSSRDREHEQYF. In DNA form, the CDR3 reads TGTGCCAGCAGCTCACGGGACAGGGAACACGAGCAGTACTTC.

The gene calls are TRBV30 and TRBJ1-2; possibly TRBD1 for D (5 bases). Trimming cost V 0 bases and J 2 bases, with 13 bases left between them. Germline V gives CDR1 GTSNPN, CDR2 SVGIG (reference sequence). The CDR3 has 15 amino acids. CDR3 nucleotide sequence: TGTGCCTGGAGTGTACACAGGTACAAAAACTATGGCTACACCTTC. It is translated as CAWSVHRYKNYGYTF.

In this sample, this clone turned up once. The J gene is TRBJ2-3, the V gene TRBV6-6; TRBD2 is a possible D gene (6 bases). Germline V gives CDR1 MNHNY, CDR2 SVGAGI (reference sequence). The V end lost 5 bases, the J end lost 3 bases, and 12 bases lay between the germline ends. The CDR3 has 14 residues. Written as DNA, the CDR3 is TGTGCCAGCAGTCGCCCGGGGAGGACAGATACGCAGTATTTT. This translates into CASSRPGRTDTQYF.

The chain has TRBV25-1 and TRBJ1-2, with D hard to call. The germline CDR1 and CDR2 sequences are MGHDK and SYGVNS. Trimming left V 7 bases short and J 0 bases short, with 9 bases between. This CDR3 region has 13 residues. CDR3 sequence reads: CASKRESNYGYTF. The CDR3 DNA reads TGTGCCAGCAAGCGGGAATCTAACTATGGCTACACCTTC.

The rearrangement uses TRBV10-3 and TRBJ2-5; 7 bases fit TRBD2. Germline V gene lookup returns CDR1 ENHRY and CDR2 SYGVKD. This CDR3 is 13 amino acids long. V lost 10 bases to trimming and J lost 1 base; unmatched junction nucleotides: 6. Here the CDR3 DNA reads TGTGCCACAGAGAGCGGGGCCCAAGAGACCCAGTACTTC. This sequence encodes CATESGAQETQYF.

The rearrangement uses TRBV28 and TRBJ1-2, with D possibly matching TRBD1 (6 bases). The V gene's germline CDR1 is MDHEN and CDR2 SYDVKM. V was trimmed by 7 bases and J by 0 bases, leaving 12 bases between them. The CDR3 extends over 14 amino acids. In DNA, the CDR3 is TGTGCCAGCACGCCCGGGGACACTAACTATGGCTACACCTTC. It is translated as CASTPGDTNYGYTF.

The rearrangement uses TRBV5-5 and TRBJ1-2; D is unresolved. The CDR3 totals 14 residues. V gave up 2 bases and J gave up 4 bases, with 12 bases separating them. CDR1 and CDR2 (germline): SGHKS, YYEKEE (reference sequence). CDR3 protein: CASSFTGVIYGYTF. The CDR3 nucleotides read TGTGCCAGCAGCTTTACCGGGGTGATCTATGGCTACACCTTC.

The genes are TRBV27 and TRBJ2-3; tentatively, D is TRBD1 (6 bases). Germline assignment: CDR1 MNHEY and CDR2 SMNVEV (reference sequence). V lost 6 bases and J 4 bases, leaving 14 bases between the germline ends. The CDR3 consists of 14 residues. CDR3 region: CASSYRDHADTQYF. The CDR3 DNA sequence: TGTGCCAGCAGCTACAGGGATCATGCAGATACGCAGTATTTT.

The rearrangement links TRBV5-4 to TRBJ2-6; TRBD2 aligns across 8 bases. The ends lost 2 bases at V and 3 bases at J; junction bases unmatched: 1. CDR1 SGHNT and CDR2 YYREEE come from the germline V gene (reference sequence). The CDR3 spans 15 residues. The CDR3 region is CASSLAGVGANVLTF. CDR3 in DNA: TGTGCCAGCAGCTTAGCGGGAGTTGGGGCCAACGTCCTGACTTTC.

The chain is built from TRBV18 and TRBJ1-5; 8 nucleotides align to TRBD1. This CDR3 comprises 16 residues. Germline CDR1 and CDR2: KGHSH and LQKENI. Trimming at V came to 3 bases and at J to 1 base, leaving 5 bases not matched to a gene. CDR3 sequence: CASSPTRGHSNQPQHF. CDR3 nucleotide sequence: TGTGCCAGCTCACCGACCAGGGGGCACAGCAATCAGCCCCAGCATTTT.

The DNA for the CDR3 is TGTGCCAGCAGCTTGGATCGCGGGAGAGTAGAAGATACGCAGTATTTT. This translates into CASSLDRGRVEDTQYF. The rearrangement links TRBV5-4 to TRBJ2-3; 7 bases are shared with TRBD2. The CDR3 has 16 amino acids. J lost 5 bases, V lost 0 bases, and 9 bases had no gene match. Germline CDR1 SGHNT, CDR2 YYREEE (reference sequence).

The chain uses TRBV5-1 and TRBJ2-1, with a possible D match to TRBD1 (6 bases). This CDR3 has 15 amino acids. V was cut by 0 bases and J by 5 bases, with 12 bases left in between. Per germline, CDR1 SGHRS and CDR2 YFSETQ. This chain's CDR3 is CASSLGLQGHNEQFF. Written as DNA, the CDR3 is TGCGCCAGCAGCTTGGGGTTACAGGGCCACAATGAGCAGTTCTTC.

The V and J genes are TRBV7-3 and TRBJ2-3; 10 bases line up with TRBD2. The CDR3 length is 16 residues. The V gene end was trimmed by 4 bases and the J gene end by 1 base; junction bases not matched to a gene: 5. Germline CDR1 is SGHTA and CDR2 is FQGTGA. The CDR3 sequence: CASSSSGGGGTDTQYF. DNA for the CDR3: TGTGCCAGCAGCTCTAGCGGGGGCGGGGGCACAGATACGCAGTATTTT.

The J gene is TRBJ1-5, the V gene TRBV6-6; D is unclear. V lost 0 bases to trimming and J lost 7 bases, with 16 bases between them. In germline, CDR1 is MNHNY, CDR2 SVGAGI (reference sequence). The CDR3 covers 16 residues. This chain's CDR3 is CASSYSNRALEQPQHF. CDR3 in DNA: TGTGCCAGCAGTTACTCGAACCGGGCCCTGGAACAGCCCCAGCATTTT.